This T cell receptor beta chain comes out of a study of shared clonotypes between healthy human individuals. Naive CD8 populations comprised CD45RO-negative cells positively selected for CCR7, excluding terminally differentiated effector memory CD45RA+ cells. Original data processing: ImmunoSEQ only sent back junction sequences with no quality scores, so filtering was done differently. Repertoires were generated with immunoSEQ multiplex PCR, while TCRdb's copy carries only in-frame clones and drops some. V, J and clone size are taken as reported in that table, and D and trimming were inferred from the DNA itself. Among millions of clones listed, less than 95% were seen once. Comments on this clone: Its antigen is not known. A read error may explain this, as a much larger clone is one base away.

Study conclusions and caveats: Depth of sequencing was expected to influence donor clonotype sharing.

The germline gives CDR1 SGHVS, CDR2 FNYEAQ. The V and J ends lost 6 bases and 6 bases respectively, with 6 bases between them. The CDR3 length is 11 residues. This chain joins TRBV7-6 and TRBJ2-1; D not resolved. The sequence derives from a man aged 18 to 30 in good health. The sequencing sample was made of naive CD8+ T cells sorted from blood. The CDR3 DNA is TGTGCCAGCAGTTACGGCAATGAGCAGTTCTTC. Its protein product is CASSYGNEQFF.